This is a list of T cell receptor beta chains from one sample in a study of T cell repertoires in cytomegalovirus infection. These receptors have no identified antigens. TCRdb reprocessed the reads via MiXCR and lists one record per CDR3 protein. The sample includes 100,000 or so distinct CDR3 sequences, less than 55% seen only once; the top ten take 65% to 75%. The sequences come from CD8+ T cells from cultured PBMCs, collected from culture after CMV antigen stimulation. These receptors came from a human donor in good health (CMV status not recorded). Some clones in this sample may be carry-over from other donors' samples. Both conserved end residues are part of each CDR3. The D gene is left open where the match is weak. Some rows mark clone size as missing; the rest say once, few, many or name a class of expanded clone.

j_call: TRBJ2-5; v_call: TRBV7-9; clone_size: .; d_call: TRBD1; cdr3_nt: TGTGCCAGCAGCGCCCGACAGGGTGGCGCCGGGACCCAGTACTTC; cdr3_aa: CASSARQGGAGTQYF
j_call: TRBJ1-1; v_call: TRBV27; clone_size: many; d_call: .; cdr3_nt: TGTGCCAGCAGTCAGTTCATGAACACTGAAGCTTTCTTT; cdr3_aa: CASSQFMNTEAFF
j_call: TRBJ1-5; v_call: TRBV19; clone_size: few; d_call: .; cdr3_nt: TGTGCCAGTAGTATTCTGGGGGCAGTGAATCAGCCCCAGCATTTT; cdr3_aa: CASSILGAVNQPQHF
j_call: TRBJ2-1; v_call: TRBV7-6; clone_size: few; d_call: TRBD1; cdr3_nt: TGTGCCAGCAGCTCCCCCGGGACAGATTACAATGAGCAGTTCTTC; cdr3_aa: CASSSPGTDYNEQFF
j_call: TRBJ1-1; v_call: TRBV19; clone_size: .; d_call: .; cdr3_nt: TGTGCCAGTAGTAATTCTGGACACACTGAAGCTTTCTTT; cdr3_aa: CASSNSGHTEAFF
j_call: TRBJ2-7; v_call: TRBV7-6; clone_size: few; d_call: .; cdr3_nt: TGTGCCAGCAGCCCAGATCGAGCTTTGAAACCCTACGAGCAGTACTTC; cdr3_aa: CASSPDRALKPYEQYF
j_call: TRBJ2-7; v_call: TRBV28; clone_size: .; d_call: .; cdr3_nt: TGTGCCAGCAGCCCGGTGGGAGCTGGGCAAACCTCCTACGAGCAGTACTTC; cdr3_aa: CASSPVGAGQTSYEQYF
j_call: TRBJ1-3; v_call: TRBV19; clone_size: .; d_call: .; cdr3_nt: TGTGGCAGTAGTCGGAGGGAATCTGGAAACACCATATATTTT; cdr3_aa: CGSSRRESGNTIYF
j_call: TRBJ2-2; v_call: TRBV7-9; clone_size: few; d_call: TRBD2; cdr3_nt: TGTGCCAGCAGCTTGAAGACTAGCGGGGGAATCGGGGAGCTGTTTTTT; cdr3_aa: CASSLKTSGGIGELFF
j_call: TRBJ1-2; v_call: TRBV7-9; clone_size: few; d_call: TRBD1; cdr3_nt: TGTGCCAGCAGCCGACAGGGAGGGGCTAACTATGGCTACACCTTC; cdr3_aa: CASSRQGGANYGYTF
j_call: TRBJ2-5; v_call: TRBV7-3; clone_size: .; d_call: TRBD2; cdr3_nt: TGTGCCAGCAGCCCAGCGGGGGAGACCCAGTACTTC; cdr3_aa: CASSPAGETQYF
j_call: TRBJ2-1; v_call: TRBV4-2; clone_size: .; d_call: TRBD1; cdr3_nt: TGTGCCAGCAGCCAAGCCGGGACAGGCTACAATGAGCAGTTCTTC; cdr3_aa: CASSQAGTGYNEQFF
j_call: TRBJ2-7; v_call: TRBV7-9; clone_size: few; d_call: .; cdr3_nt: TGTGCCAGCAGCTTAGGGATATCCGAGCAGTACTTC; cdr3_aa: CASSLGISEQYF
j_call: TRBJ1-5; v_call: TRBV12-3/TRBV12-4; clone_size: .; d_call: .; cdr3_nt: TGTGCCAGCACCCCCCGCGGAGTGGGGGGGCGACAGCCCCAGCATTTT; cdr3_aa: CASTPRGVGGRQPQHF
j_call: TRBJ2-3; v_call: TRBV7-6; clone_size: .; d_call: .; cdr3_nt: TGTGCCAGCAGCTTTCCTAGCTTTGGGGGCACAGATACGCAGTATTTT; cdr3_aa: CASSFPSFGGTDTQYF
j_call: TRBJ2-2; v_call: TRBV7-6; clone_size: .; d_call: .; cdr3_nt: TGTGCCAGCAGCCCAAGGGGGGGGCTCGACACCGGGGAGCTGTTTTTT; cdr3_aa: CASSPRGGLDTGELFF
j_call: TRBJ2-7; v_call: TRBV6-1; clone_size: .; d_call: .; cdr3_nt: TGTGCCAGCAGTGAAATATACGGCTACGAGCAGTACTTC; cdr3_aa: CASSEIYGYEQYF
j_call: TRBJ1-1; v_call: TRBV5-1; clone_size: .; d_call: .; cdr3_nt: TGCGCCAGCAGCTTAGAACCCCAGCCCCTCGCGAACACTGAAGCTTTCTTT; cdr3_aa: CASSLEPQPLANTEAFF
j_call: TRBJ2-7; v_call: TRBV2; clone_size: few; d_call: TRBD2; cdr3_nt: TGTGCCAGCAGTCCAGGCCCGCTAGCGGGGGCCTACGAGCAGTACTTC; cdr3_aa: CASSPGPLAGAYEQYF
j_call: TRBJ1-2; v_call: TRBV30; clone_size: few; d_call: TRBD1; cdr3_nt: TGTGCCTGGAGGGGAGACAGGGGATTCGACTATGGCTACACCTTC; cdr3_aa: CAWRGDRGFDYGYTF
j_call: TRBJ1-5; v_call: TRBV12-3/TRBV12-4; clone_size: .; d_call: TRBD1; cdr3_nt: TGTGCCAGCAGTCCAGGGGGGCTGCCCCAGCATTTT; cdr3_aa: CASSPGGLPQHF
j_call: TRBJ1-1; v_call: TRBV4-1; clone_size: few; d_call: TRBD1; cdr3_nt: TGCGCCAGCAGCCCGCGAGGGACAGGGGGAAGGGACACTGAAGCTTTCTTT; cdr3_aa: CASSPRGTGGRDTEAFF
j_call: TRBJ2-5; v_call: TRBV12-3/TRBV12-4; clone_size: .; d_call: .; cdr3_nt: TGTGCCAGTTCACCGGGACTGCAAGAGACCCAGTACTTC; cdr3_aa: CASSPGLQETQYF
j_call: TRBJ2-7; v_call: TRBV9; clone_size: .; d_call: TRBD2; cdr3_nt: TGTGCCAGCAGCGTATCGTCTAGCGGAGTTTCCTACGAGCAGTACTTC; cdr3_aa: CASSVSSSGVSYEQYF
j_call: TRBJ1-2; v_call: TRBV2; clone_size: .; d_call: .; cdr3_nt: TGTGCCAGCAGTCCAATGGACGGGGCTACCTCGCCCTACACCTTC; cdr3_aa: CASSPMDGATSPYTF
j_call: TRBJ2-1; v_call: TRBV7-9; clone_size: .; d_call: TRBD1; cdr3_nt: TGTGCCAGCAGAACCGGGACAGGATATTTCAATGAGCAGTTCTTC; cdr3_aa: CASRTGTGYFNEQFF
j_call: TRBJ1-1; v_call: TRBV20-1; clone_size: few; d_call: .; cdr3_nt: TGCAGTGCTAGGGGATTCACCAGGGGAAGCACTGAAGCTTTCTTT; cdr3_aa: CSARGFTRGSTEAFF
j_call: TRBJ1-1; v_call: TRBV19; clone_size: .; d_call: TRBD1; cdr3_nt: TGTGCCAGTAGCCACGGACAGGGGGCTTTGCAGGCTTTCTTT; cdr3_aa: CASSHGQGALQAFF
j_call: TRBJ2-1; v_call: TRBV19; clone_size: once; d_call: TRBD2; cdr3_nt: TGTGCCAGTAGTGAACTAGCGGGGGGGCGTGAGCAGTTCTTC; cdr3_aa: CASSELAGGREQFF
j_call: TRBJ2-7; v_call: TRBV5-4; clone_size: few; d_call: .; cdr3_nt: TGTGCCAGCAGCTTGGAGAAGGCTCCCTACGAGCAGTACTTC; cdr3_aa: CASSLEKAPYEQYF
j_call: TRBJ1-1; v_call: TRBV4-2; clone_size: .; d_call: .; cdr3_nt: TGTGCCAGCAGCCCGGTCAGGGAAATGAACACTGAAGCTTTCTTT; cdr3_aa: CASSPVREMNTEAFF
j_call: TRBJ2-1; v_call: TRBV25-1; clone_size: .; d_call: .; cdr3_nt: TGTGCCAGCAGTGACCTAAGCGGTAGCTCCTACAATGAGCAGTTCTTC; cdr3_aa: CASSDLSGSSYNEQFF
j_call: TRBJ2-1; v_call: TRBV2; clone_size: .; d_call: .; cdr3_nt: TGTGCCAGCAGTGAGGGCAGTAGCTCCTACAATGAGCAGTTCTTC; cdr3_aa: CASSEGSSSYNEQFF
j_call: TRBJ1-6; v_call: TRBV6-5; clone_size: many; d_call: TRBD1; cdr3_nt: TGTGCCAGCAGTTACGGGGCGGCAGGGGGCTATAATTCACCCCTCCACTTT; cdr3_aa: CASSYGAAGGYNSPLHF
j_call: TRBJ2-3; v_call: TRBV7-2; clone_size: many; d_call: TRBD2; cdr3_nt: TGTGCCAGCAGCTTCGAGCGGGGGATGCAGTATTTT; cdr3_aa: CASSFERGMQYF
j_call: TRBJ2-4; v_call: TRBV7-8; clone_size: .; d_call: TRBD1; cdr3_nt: TGTGCCAGCAGCTTGGGGACAGGGGGCTTCCCAAACATTCAGTACTTC; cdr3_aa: CASSLGTGGFPNIQYF
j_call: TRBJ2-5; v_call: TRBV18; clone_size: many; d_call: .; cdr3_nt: TGTGCCAGCTCACCCCTGATCAAGGACCAAGAGACCCAGTACTTC; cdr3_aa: CASSPLIKDQETQYF
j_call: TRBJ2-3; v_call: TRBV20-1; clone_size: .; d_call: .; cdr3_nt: TGCAGTGGGAAGGACTTTCAGATACCAGATACGCAGTATTTT; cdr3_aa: CSGKDFQIPDTQYF
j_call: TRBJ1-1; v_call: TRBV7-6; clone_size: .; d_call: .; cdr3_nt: TGTGCCAGCAGCTTAGGATGGGGACAGAACACTGAAGCTTTCTTT; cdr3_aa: CASSLGWGQNTEAFF
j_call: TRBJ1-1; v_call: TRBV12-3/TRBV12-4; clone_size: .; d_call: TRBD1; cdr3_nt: TGTGCCAGCAGTTTTCCAAGGACAGGGATGGCTGAAGCTTTCTTT; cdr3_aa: CASSFPRTGMAEAFF
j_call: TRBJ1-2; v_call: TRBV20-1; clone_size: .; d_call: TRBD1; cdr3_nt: TGCAGTGCCGGGGACAGCCAAAACTATGGCTACACCTTC; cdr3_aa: CSAGDSQNYGYTF
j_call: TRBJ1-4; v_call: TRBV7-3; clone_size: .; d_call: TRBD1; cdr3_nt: TGTGCCAGCAGCTGCCCCAGGACAGGGTTAAAAAAACTGTTTTTT; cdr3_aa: CASSCPRTGLKKLFF
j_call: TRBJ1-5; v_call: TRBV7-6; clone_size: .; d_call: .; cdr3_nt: TGTGCCAGCAGCTTAACGGCGAATCAGCCCCAGCATTTT; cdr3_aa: CASSLTANQPQHF
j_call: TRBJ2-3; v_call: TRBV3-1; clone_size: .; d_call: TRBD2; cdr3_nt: TGTGCCAGCAGCCAAGATAGCGGGGGGGCGTATACGCAGTATTTT; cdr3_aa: CASSQDSGGAYTQYF
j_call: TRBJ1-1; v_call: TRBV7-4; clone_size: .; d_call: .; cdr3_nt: TGTGCCAGCAGCCGTGGGTGGGAACAGGGACTTACTGACACTGAAGCTTTCTTT; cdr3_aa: CASSRGWEQGLTDTEAFF
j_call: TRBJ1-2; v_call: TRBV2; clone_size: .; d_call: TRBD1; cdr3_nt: TGTGCCAGCAGCAAGACAGGGGAAGGGGGCTACACCTTC; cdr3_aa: CASSKTGEGGYTF
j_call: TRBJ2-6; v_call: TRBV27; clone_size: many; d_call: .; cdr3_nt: TGTGCCAGCAGTTTTATTGGGGCCAACGTCCTGACTTTC; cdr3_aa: CASSFIGANVLTF
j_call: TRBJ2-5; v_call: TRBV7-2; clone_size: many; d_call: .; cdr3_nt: TGTGCCAGCAGCCCGTCCTTTTACCCAGAGACCCAGTACTTC; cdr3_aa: CASSPSFYPETQYF
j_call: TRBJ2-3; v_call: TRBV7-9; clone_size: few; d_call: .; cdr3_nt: TGTGCCAGCAGCTTAGCGGTCGAGGATACGCAGTATTTT; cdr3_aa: CASSLAVEDTQYF
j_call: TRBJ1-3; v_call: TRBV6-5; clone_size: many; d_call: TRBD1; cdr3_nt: TGTGCCAGCAGTTACTGGACAGGGAATTTCTACGCTGGAAACACCATATATTTT; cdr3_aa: CASSYWTGNFYAGNTIYF